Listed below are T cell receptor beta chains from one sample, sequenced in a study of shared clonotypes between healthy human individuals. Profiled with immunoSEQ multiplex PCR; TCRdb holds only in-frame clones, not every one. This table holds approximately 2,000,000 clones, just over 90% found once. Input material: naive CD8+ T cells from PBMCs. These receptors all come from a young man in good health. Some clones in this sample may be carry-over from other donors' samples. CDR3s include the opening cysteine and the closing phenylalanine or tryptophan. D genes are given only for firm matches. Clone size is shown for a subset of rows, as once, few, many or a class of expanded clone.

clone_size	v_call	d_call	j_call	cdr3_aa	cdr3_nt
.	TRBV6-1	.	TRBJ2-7	CASKTVERDSYEQYF	TGTGCCAGCAAAACGGTTGAACGGGACTCCTACGAGCAGTACTTC
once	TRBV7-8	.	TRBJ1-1	CASSRGRMNTEAFF	TGTGCCAGCAGCCGGGGACGGATGAACACTGAAGCTTTCTTT
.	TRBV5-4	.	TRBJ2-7	CASSLVGIYEQYF	TGTGCCAGCAGCTTGGTTGGGATCTACGAGCAGTACTTC
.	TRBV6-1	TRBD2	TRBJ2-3	CASSDYPSGTFPSSTDTQYF	TGTGCCAGCAGTGATTACCCTAGCGGGACGTTTCCATCTAGCACAGATACGCAGTATTTT
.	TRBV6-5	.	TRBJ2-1	CASSYRATYNEQFF	TGTGCCAGCAGTTACAGGGCAACCTACAATGAGCAGTTCTTC
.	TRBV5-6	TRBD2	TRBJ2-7	CASSLLGVAGTASYEQYF	TGTGCCAGCAGCTTGCTCGGCGTAGCGGGGACCGCCTCCTACGAGCAGTACTTC
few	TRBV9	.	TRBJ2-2	CASSVAIESTGELFF	TGTGCCAGCAGCGTAGCTATTGAGAGCACGGGGGAGCTGTTTTTT
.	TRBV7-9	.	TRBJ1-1	CASSLSENTEAFF	TGTGCCAGCAGCTTGTCGGAGAACACTGAAGCTTTCTTT
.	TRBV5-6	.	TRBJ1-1	CASSLGVSTEAFF	TGTGCCAGCAGCTTAGGTGTTTCGACTGAAGCTTTCTTT
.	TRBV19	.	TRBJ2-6	CASTEGAGANVLTF	TGTGCCAGCACCGAGGGGGCTGGGGCCAACGTCCTGACTTTC
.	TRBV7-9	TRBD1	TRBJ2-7	CASSPIPGTGGHMGYEQYF	TGTGCCAGCAGCCCGATCCCCGGGACAGGGGGCCACATGGGCTACGAGCAGTACTTC
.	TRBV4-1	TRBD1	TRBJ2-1	CASSHPRGRVYNEQFF	TGCGCCAGCAGCCACCCCAGGGGGCGGGTTTACAATGAGCAGTTCTTC
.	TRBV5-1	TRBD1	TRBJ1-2	CASSLGQGGYTF	TGCGCCAGCAGCCTGGGACAGGGTGGCTACACCTTC
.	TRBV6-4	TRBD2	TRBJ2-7	CASSVGSGSPEQYF	TGTGCCAGCAGTGTTGGTAGCGGGAGCCCCGAGCAGTACTTC
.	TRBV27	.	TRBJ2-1	CASSLMGGNEQFF	TGTGCCAGCAGTTTAATGGGTGGTAATGAGCAGTTCTTC
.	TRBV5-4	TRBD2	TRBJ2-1	CASSLKREYAQGEQFF	TGTGCCAGCAGCTTGAAGCGGGAGTACGCCCAGGGTGAGCAGTTCTTC
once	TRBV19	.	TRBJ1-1	CASTTGGTEAFF	TGTGCCAGTACGACCGGTGGCACTGAAGCTTTCTTT
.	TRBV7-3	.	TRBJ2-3	CASSLFRFSSTDTQYF	TGTGCCAGCAGCTTATTCCGATTTTCTAGCACAGATACGCAGTATTTT
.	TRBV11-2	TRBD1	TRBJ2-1	CASSSRDRDWNEQFF	TGTGCCAGCAGTTCCCGGGACAGGGACTGGAATGAGCAGTTCTTC
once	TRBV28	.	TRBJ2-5	CATRSETQYF	TGTGCCACCAGATCGGAGACCCAGTACTTC
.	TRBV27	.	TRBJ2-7	CASSPYPSYEQYF	TGTGCCAGCAGTCCGTACCCCTCCTACGAGCAGTACTTC
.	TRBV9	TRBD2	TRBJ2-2	CASSVARLAGGTNTGELFF	TGTGCCAGCAGCGTAGCTCGGCTAGCGGGAGGGACGAACACCGGGGAGCTGTTTTTT
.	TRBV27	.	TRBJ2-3	CASSQGSSTDTQYF	TGTGCCAGCAGTCAGGGGTCCAGCACAGATACGCAGTATTTT
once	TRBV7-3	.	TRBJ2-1	CASSLGADNEQFF	TGTGCCAGCAGCCTAGGAGCGGACAATGAGCAGTTCTTC
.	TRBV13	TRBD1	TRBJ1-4	CASSPAGQGRANEKLFF	TGTGCCAGCAGCCCCGCGGGACAGGGTCGCGCTAATGAAAAACTGTTTTTT
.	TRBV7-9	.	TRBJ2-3	CASSSRDFQVTDTQYF	TGTGCCAGCAGCTCGCGGGACTTCCAAGTCACAGATACGCAGTATTTT
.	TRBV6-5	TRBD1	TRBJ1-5	CASSTLTGVMQPQHF	TGTGCCAGCAGTACCCTGACAGGGGTAATGCAGCCCCAGCATTTT
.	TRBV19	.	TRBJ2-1	CASSLFRDPIRTTGGNEQFF	TGTGCCAGTAGCCTCTTCCGGGACCCAATCAGGACTACCGGGGGCAATGAGCAGTTCTTC
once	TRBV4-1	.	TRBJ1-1	CASSQDVSRGATEAFF	TGCGCCAGCAGCCAAGATGTTAGTCGTGGGGCCACTGAAGCTTTCTTT
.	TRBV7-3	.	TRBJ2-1	CASSLIPGPPHNEQFF	TGTGCCAGCAGCTTAATCCCGGGCCCTCCCCACAATGAGCAGTTCTTC
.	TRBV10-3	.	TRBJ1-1	CASRDTEAFF	TGTGCCTCCCGGGACACCGAAGCTTTCTTT
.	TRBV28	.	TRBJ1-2	CASSFLSSGPTYGYTF	TGTGCCAGCAGTTTCCTATCATCCGGCCCTACCTATGGCTACACCTTC
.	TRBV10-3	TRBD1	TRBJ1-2	CAISTTGDDGYTF	TGTGCCATCAGTACGACAGGGGATGATGGCTACACCTTC
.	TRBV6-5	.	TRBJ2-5	CASSTIRQETQYF	TGTGCCAGCAGCACCATTCGGCAAGAGACCCAGTACTTC
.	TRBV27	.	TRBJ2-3	CASTDWDTQYF	TGTGCCAGCACCGACTGGGATACGCAGTATTTT
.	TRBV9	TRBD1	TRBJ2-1	CASSAHSQGGSYNEQFF	TGTGCCAGCAGCGCCCACTCACAGGGGGGCTCCTACAATGAGCAGTTCTTC
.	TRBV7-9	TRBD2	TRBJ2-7	CASRGRGRAYEQYF	TGTGCCAGCAGGGGCCGCGGGAGGGCCTACGAGCAGTACTTC
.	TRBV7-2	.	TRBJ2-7	CASSQPTRGAIHLKQYF	TGTGCCAGCAGCCAACCAACCCGGGGGGCTATTCATTTGAAGCAGTACTTC
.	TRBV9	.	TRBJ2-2	CASSPRRGPNTGELFF	TGTGCCAGCAGCCCCCGTAGGGGACCGAACACCGGGGAGCTGTTTTTT
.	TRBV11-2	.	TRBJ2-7	CASSSPRDSYEQYF	TGTGCCAGCAGCTCCCCCCGGGATTCCTACGAGCAGTACTTC
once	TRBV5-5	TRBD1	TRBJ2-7	CASSPGQGRHEQYF	TGTGCCAGCAGCCCGGGACAGGGTAGGCACGAGCAGTACTTC
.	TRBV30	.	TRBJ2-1	CAWSVLRDEQFF	TGTGCCTGGAGTGTACTCCGAGATGAGCAGTTCTTC
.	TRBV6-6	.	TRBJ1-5	CASSYGGPQHF	TGTGCCAGCAGTTACGGTGGGCCCCAGCATTTT
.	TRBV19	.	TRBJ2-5	CASSEGETQYF	TGTGCCAGTAGTGAAGGGGAGACCCAGTACTTC
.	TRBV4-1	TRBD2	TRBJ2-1	CASSFRTSGINEQFF	TGCGCCAGCAGCTTTAGGACTAGCGGGATCAATGAGCAGTTCTTC
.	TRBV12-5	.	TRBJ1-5	CASGLGAQPQHF	TGTGCTAGTGGTTTGGGCGCTCAGCCCCAGCATTTT
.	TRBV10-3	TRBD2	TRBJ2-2	CAISEIRGGDTGELFF	TGTGCCATCAGTGAGATAAGGGGAGGGGACACCGGGGAGCTGTTTTTT
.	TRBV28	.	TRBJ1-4	CASRLGVSTAATNEKLFF	TGTGCCAGCAGACTAGGAGTCTCGACGGCGGCAACTAATGAAAAACTGTTTTTT
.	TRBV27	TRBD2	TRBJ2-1	CASSFAGVEQFF	TGTGCCAGCAGTTTTGCGGGGGTAGAGCAGTTCTTC
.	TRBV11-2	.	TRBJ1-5	CASSLGDGGWGNQPQHF	TGTGCCAGCAGCTTAGGGGACGGGGGCTGGGGCAATCAGCCCCAGCATTTT
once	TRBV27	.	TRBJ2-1	CASSSGGQLGEQFF	TGTGCCAGCAGTTCCGGCGGACAGCTAGGGGAGCAGTTCTTC
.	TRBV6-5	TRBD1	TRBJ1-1	CASSYSGRGTEAFF	TGTGCCAGCAGTTACTCAGGCAGGGGGACTGAAGCTTTCTTT
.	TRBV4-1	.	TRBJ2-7	CASRHSTGRTYEQYF	TGCGCCAGCAGGCATTCAACGGGACGGACCTACGAGCAGTACTTC
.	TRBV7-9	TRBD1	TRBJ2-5	CASSPVTGGSETQYF	TGTGCCAGCAGCCCGGTAACAGGGGGCAGTGAGACCCAGTACTTC
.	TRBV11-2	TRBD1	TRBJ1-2	CASSNRDRFGYTF	TGTGCCAGCAGCAACCGGGACAGATTTGGCTACACCTTC
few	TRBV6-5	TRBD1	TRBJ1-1	CASSVYQGANEAFF	TGTGCCAGCAGTGTGTACCAGGGGGCGAATGAAGCTTTCTTT
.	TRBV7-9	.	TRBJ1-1	CASSHRTGIFWTEAFF	TGTGCCAGCAGTCACAGAACAGGAATTTTTTGGACTGAAGCTTTCTTT
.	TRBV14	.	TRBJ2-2	CASHLGDSFTGELFF	TGTGCCAGCCACCTAGGCGACAGCTTCACCGGGGAGCTGTTTTTT